The 26 T cell receptor beta chains given below trace back to one sample, sequenced in a study of cytomegalovirus exposure and HLA in healthy donors. The data were produced by immunoSEQ multiplex PCR, yet TCRdb's version contains in-frame clones alone and is incomplete. The repertoire holds around 170,000 clones, with 75% to 90% as singletons. Material: PBMCs. The receptors stem from a man between 18 and 29 years old in good health and CMV-seropositive.

V usage is TRBV13 and J usage is TRBJ1-3, with D uncertain. V lost 3 bases and J 0 bases, leaving 3 bases between the germline ends. Germline V gene sequence: CDR1 PRHDT, CDR2 FYEKMQ (reference sequence). The CDR3 consists of 13 residues. DNA of the CDR3: TGTGCCAGCAGCTTTTACTCTGGAAACACCATATATTTT. Amino acids: CASSFYSGNTIYF.

This chain connects TRBV5-4 to TRBJ2-3; 7 nucleotides align to TRBD1. The CDR3 runs to 15 residues. CDR1 is SGHNT, CDR2 YYREEE, per germline (reference sequence). V shed 2 bases and J 5 bases; nucleotides not matched to a gene: 8. The DNA for the CDR3 is TGTGCCAGCAGCTTATATTTGGACAGGATAGATACGCAGTATTTT. Amino acids: CASSLYLDRIDTQYF.

This sequence joins TRBV9 and TRBJ1-1; 7 bases agree with TRBD1. The CDR3 is made up of 15 amino acids. Germline assignment: CDR1 SGDLS and CDR2 YYNGEE. The V segment lost 2 bases and the J segment 1 base; nucleotides outside the gene matches: 5. CDR3 DNA: TGTGCCAGCAGCGTTCAGGGGGTAGGGAACACTGAAGCTTTCTTT. Translation: CASSVQGVGNTEAFF.

This clone was seen more than once but under ten times. The V gene is TRBV28, the J gene TRBJ2-5; D gene uncertain. The CDR3 contains 11 residues. V was cut by 5 bases and J by 4 bases, with 5 bases left in between. Germline CDR1 MDHEN, CDR2 SYDVKM. The CDR3 protein is CASSLVETQYF. DNA for the CDR3: TGTGCCAGCAGTCTTGTAGAGACCCAGTACTTC.

The V gene is TRBV30, the J gene TRBJ1-5; 8 bases map to TRBD1. The CDR3 contains 14 residues. Germline CDR1 and CDR2: GTSNPN and SVGIG (reference sequence). The V and J ends lost 4 bases and 3 bases, in that order; junction bases with no gene match: 5. CDR3 amino acids: CAWTQTGVNQPQHF. Here the CDR3 DNA reads TGTGCCTGGACCCAGACAGGGGTCAATCAGCCCCAGCATTTT.

CDR3: CASSLETSGSRNEQFF. CDR3 coding DNA: TGTGCCAGCAGCTTAGAGACTAGCGGGAGTAGGAATGAGCAGTTCTTC. J is TRBJ2-1 and V is TRBV7-2, with 12 bases lining up with TRBD2. V shed 1 base and J 7 bases; nucleotides not matched to a gene: 5. The germline V gene has CDR1 SGHTA and CDR2 FQGNSA. The CDR3 runs to 16 residues.

This chain connects TRBV11-3 to TRBJ1-1, with a weak D call TRBD1 (5 bases). The V end was cut by 0 bases, the J end by 9 bases, with 17 bases between. CDR1 SGHNT and CDR2 YENEEA come from the germline V gene. The CDR3 runs 15 residues. The DNA of the CDR3 is TGTGCCAGCAGCTTAGACCATCAGGGCAGCGCTAAAGCTTTCTTT. This codes for CASSLDHQGSAKAFF.

This chain uses TRBV10-1 with TRBJ2-5, with D possibly being TRBD2 (7 bases). The V gene lost 6 bases and the J gene lost 0 bases, with 17 bases spanning the gap. This CDR3 spans 16 amino acids. Germline V CDR1 and CDR2: WNHNN, SYGVQD (reference sequence). The CDR3 DNA is TGCGCCAGCAGCGACCTTCGGGGGGCGGACCAAGAGACCCAGTACTTC. Protein sequence: CASSDLRGADQETQYF.

The chain combines TRBV6-1 with TRBJ2-7, with a tentative D call TRBD2 (6 bases). V lost 6 bases to trimming and J lost 5 bases, with 14 bases between them. Looked up from germline, CDR1 is MNHNS and CDR2 is SASEGT. CDR3 length: 13 amino acids. CDR3 residues: CASRAGGTHEQYF. The CDR3 DNA sequence: TGTGCCAGCAGAGCGGGTGGGACCCACGAGCAGTACTTC.

The chain joins TRBV27 to TRBJ2-5, with 14 bases lining up with TRBD2. The CDR3 is made up of 17 amino acids. The V and J ends lost 6 bases and 5 bases, in that order; junction bases with no gene match: 11. Germline CDR1 MNHEY, CDR2 SMNVEV (reference sequence). Here the CDR3 reads CASRQPGLAGVGETQYF. CDR3 coding DNA: TGTGCCAGCAGACAACCGGGACTAGCGGGAGTAGGGGAGACCCAGTACTTC.

CDR3 coding DNA: TGCGCCAGCAGCTTGCGAGCGGGAGGGCCAGGAGAGCTGTTTTTT. It yields the protein CASSLRAGGPGELFF. The V gene is TRBV5-1, the J gene TRBJ2-2; 10 bases agree with TRBD2. J lost 11 bases, V lost 1 base, and 8 bases had no gene match. The CDR3 contains 15 residues. CDR1 and CDR2 from the germline V gene are SGHRS and YFSETQ.

CDR3 loop: CASSTGTDTQYF. The CDR3 coding sequence is TGTGCCAGCAGCACGGGGACAGATACGCAGTATTTT. The chain has TRBV11-3 and TRBJ2-3; D is perhaps TRBD2 (5 bases). V lost 5 bases to trimming and J lost 3 bases, with 6 bases between them. CDR3 size: 12 residues. Germline CDR1 is SGHNT and CDR2 is YENEEA.

The table lists this clone with a count of one. J is TRBJ2-5 and V is TRBV9, with 9 bases fitting TRBD1. The germline V gene has CDR1 SGDLS and CDR2 YYNGEE. V gave up 2 bases and J gave up 1 base; unmatched junction bases: 3. The CDR3 is made up of 15 amino acids. CDR3 amino acids: CASSVWDRAQETQYF. The CDR3 nucleotides are TGTGCCAGCAGCGTTTGGGACAGGGCCCAAGAGACCCAGTACTTC. The variable domain in full, completed from reference TRBV9 and TRBJ2-5, reads DSGVTQTPKHLITATGQRVTLRCSPRSGDLSVYWYQQSLDQGLQFLIQYYNGEERAKGNILERFSAQQFPDLHSELNLSSLELGDSALYFCASSVWDRAQETQYFGPGTRLLVL.

The genes are TRBV18 and TRBJ2-1; D remains ambiguous. The CDR3 loop spans 13 amino acids. The V gene lost 2 bases and the J gene lost 8 bases, with 10 bases spanning the gap. From germline, CDR1 is KGHSH and CDR2 LQKENI. The CDR3 loop is CASSPALVDEQFF. For the CDR3, the DNA is TGTGCCAGCTCACCAGCGCTCGTTGATGAGCAGTTCTTC.

This clone has only a few counts. The chain couples TRBV15 to TRBJ1-1; D possibly corresponds to TRBD1 (6 bases). V lost 3 bases and J lost 8, with 10 bases in between. This CDR3 is built from 12 residues. Germline CDR1 and CDR2: LNHNV and YYDKDF (reference sequence). CDR3 loop: CATSRDTGEAFF. The DNA for the CDR3 is TGTGCCACCAGCAGGGATACAGGGGAAGCTTTCTTT.

This clone has ten or more counts. The chain carries TRBV15 and TRBJ2-5, with 7 bases aligning to TRBD1. The CDR3 length is 13 residues. J gave up 9 bases and V 0 bases, and 4 bases lay outside the gene matches. The germline CDR1 and CDR2 sequences are LNHNV and YYDKDF (reference sequence). The CDR3 DNA reads as TGTGCCACCAGCAGAGAGGGACAGTGGCCCCAGTACTTC. Protein product: CATSREGQWPQYF.

This chain joins TRBV5-1 and TRBJ1-3; D gene unclear. CDR1 and CDR2 from the germline V gene are SGHRS and YFSETQ. Trimming stripped 3 bases from V and 4 bases from J, with 11 bases between. The CDR3 sequence is 14 residues long. CDR3 in amino acids: CASSSLAGGNTIYF. CDR3 bases: TGCGCCAGCAGCTCCTTAGCCGGGGGAAACACCATATATTTT.

The chain employs TRBV28 and TRBJ1-1; 7 bases map to TRBD1. V shed 9 bases and J 5 bases; nucleotides not matched to a gene: 12. The CDR3 sequence is 14 residues long. Per germline, CDR1 MDHEN and CDR2 SYDVKM. The CDR3 nucleotides are TGTGCCAGTACGGGCGGACAGGCTCGGACTGAAGCTTTCTTT. As protein: CASTGGQARTEAFF.

The chain is built from TRBV5-8 and TRBJ2-7; TRBD1 agrees at 9 bases. The CDR3 runs to 16 residues. Per the germline V gene, CDR1 is SGHTS and CDR2 is YDEGEE. V trimming: 4 bases; J trimming: 6 bases; junction bases outside the gene matches: 14. The CDR3 protein is CASSPEWGTGPFEQYF. The CDR3 DNA reads TGTGCCAGCAGCCCGGAATGGGGGACAGGGCCTTTCGAGCAGTACTTC. Combining the CDR3 with reference TRBV5-8 and TRBJ2-7 gives the whole variable domain EAGVTQSPTHLIKTRGQQATLRCSPISGHTSVYWYQQALGLGLQFLLWYDEGEERNRGNFPPRFSGRQFPNYSSELNVNALELEDSALYLCASSPEWGTGPFEQYFGPGTRLTVT.

The J gene is TRBJ2-7, the V gene TRBV5-5, with a possible D match to TRBD1 (7 bases). The CDR3 spans 14 residues. From germline, CDR1 is SGHKS and CDR2 YYEKEE (reference sequence). Trimming removed 0 bases at V and 3 bases at J, with 10 bases between. CDR3 coding DNA: TGTGCCAGCAGCTTGGGGCAGGGGGGCTACGAGCAGTACTTC. Residues: CASSLGQGGYEQYF.

The chain joins TRBV9 to TRBJ2-5; 8 bases fit TRBD2. Per the germline V gene, CDR1 is SGDLS and CDR2 is YYNGEE. The CDR3 is made up of 20 amino acids. Losses at the gene ends were 0 bases for V and 5 bases for J; bases not matched to a gene: 21. CDR3 sequence (DNA): TGTGCCAGCAGCGTAGGTCGGGGGGCAGGGAGTAGCGGGATATGGGAGACCCAGTACTTC. Residues: CASSVGRGAGSSGIWETQYF.

This clone was observed a single time. The V call is TRBV10-3, the J call TRBJ1-6, with 8 bases matching TRBD1. Trimming removed 4 bases from V and 7 bases from J; junction bases left unmatched: 9. Per germline, CDR1 ENHRY and CDR2 SYGVKD. This CDR3 region has 16 residues. The CDR3 nucleotides read TGTGCCATCAGTGTACAGGCAGGGGGCTTGAATTCACCCCTCCACTTT. Protein sequence: CAISVQAGGLNSPLHF.

This chain joins TRBV6-1 and TRBJ1-2, with D unresolved. Trimming cost V 2 bases and J 3 bases, with 7 bases left between them. Germline CDR1 is MNHNS and CDR2 is SASEGT. The length of the CDR3 is 13 residues. CDR3 amino acids: CASSEWADYGYTF. CDR3 DNA sequence: TGTGCCAGCAGTGAATGGGCTGACTATGGCTACACCTTC.

This chain connects TRBV9 to TRBJ1-6; D is uncertain. CDR1 and CDR2 (germline): SGDLS, YYNGEE. Trimming stripped 1 base from V and 4 bases from J, with 9 bases between. This CDR3 has 15 amino acids. The CDR3 nucleotides read TGTGCCAGCAGCGTACAATCGGGATATAATTCACCCCTCCACTTT. It specifies CASSVQSGYNSPLHF. Full variable domain (rest looked up from reference TRBV9 and TRBJ1-6): DSGVTQTPKHLITATGQRVTLRCSPRSGDLSVYWYQQSLDQGLQFLIQYYNGEERAKGNILERFSAQQFPDLHSELNLSSLELGDSALYFCASSVQSGYNSPLHFGNGTRLTVT.

The chain carries TRBV11-2 and TRBJ2-7; 9 nucleotides match TRBD1. V trimming: 5 bases; J trimming: 5 bases; junction bases outside the gene matches: 13. In germline, CDR1 is SGHAT, CDR2 FQNNGV. There are 16 residues in the CDR3. The CDR3 DNA is TGTGCCAGCAGCCCCCTGGGGACAGGGACTTCCCACGAGCAGTACTTC. This encodes CASSPLGTGTSHEQYF.

V usage is TRBV7-9 and J usage is TRBJ2-5, with D possibly being TRBD2 (6 bases). Trimming cost V 5 bases and J 2 bases, with 15 bases left between them. Germline loops: CDR1 SEHNR, CDR2 FQNEAQ (reference sequence). The CDR3 extends over 15 amino acids. CDR3 residues: CASSTTGLLQETQYF. Written as DNA, the CDR3 is TGTGCCAGCAGCACAACGGGACTTTTACAAGAGACCCAGTACTTC. Together with reference TRBV7-9 and TRBJ2-5, the CDR3 gives the full variable domain: DTGVSQNPRHKITKRGQNVTFRCDPISEHNRLYWYRQTLGQGPEFLTYFQNEAQLEKSRLLSDRFSAERPKGSFSTLEIQRTEQGDSAMYLCASSTTGLLQETQYFGPGTRLLVL.